This T cell receptor beta chain was sequenced for a study of CD8+ T cells in alopecia areata. Described treatment: oral pan-JAK inhibitor, 5-10 mg twice daily. The ends were cut back, 1 base at V and 6 bases at J, with 12 bases in the middle. The CDR3 spans 15 residues. Germline V CDR1 and CDR2: PRHDT, FYEKMQ (reference sequence). Broader study findings: For lesional scalp, especially alopecia totalis/universalis, clonality was higher than in normal scalp. Whereas mice showed it more clearly, TCR sharing across patients was murkier, possibly because of HLA. In scalp and blood, many expanded lesional clones persisted during tofacitinib. Normal skin's resident alphabeta T cells are sequenced alongside lesional scalp T cells.

Extraction and reverse transcription of RNA yielded cDNA as the sequencing template. Libraries were prepared by immunoSEQ multiplex PCR; TCRdb keeps only in-frame clonotypes and omits some of them. The table includes 170,000 or so clones, 53% detected once. A few counts support this clone. Antigen specificity is unknown. The TCR comes from a human donor with alopecia areata. J is TRBJ2-2 and V is TRBV13; TRBD1 is a possible D gene (5 bases). Sample: CD8+ T cells sorted from blood, taken at week 24, from a patient treated with tofacitinib. The CDR3 sequence is CASSLERAGSGELFF. The CDR3 region has the DNA TGTGCCAGCAGCTTAGAAAGAGCAGGGTCCGGGGAGCTGTTTTTT.